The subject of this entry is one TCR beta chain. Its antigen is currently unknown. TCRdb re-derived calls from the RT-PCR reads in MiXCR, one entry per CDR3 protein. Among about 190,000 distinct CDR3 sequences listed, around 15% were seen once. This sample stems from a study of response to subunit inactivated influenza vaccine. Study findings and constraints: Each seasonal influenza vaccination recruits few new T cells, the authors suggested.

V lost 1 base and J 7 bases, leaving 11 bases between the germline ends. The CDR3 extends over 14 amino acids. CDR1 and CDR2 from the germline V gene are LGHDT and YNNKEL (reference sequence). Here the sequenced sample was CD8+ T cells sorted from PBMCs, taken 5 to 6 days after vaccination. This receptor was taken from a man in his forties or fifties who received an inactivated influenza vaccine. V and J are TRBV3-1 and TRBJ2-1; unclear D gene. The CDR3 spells CASSQVRRPNEQFF. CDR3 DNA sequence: TGTGCCAGCAGCCAAGTACGACGGCCTAATGAGCAGTTCTTC.